The T cell receptor (beta chain) under discussion was sequenced for a study of blood T cell repertoires in COVID-19. In the study overall: The samples span acute and convalescent COVID-19 from the United States, Italy and Spain. Sources were T cells, B-cell-depleted T cells, or PBMCs; the material itself was cDNA or gDNA.

V gave up 4 bases and J gave up 2 bases; unmatched junction bases: 7. This CDR3 contains 15 residues. In germline, CDR1 is LNHDA, CDR2 SQIVND (reference sequence). As handled by the study authors: Reference gene primer amplification gave estimated nucleated cell counts. TCRdb's table, derived via immunoSEQ multiplex PCR, lists solely in-frame clones and lacks some. That table gives V, J and clone size, and the DNA gave D and trimming. This repertoire shows tens of thousands of clones, approximately 78% found once; its top ten account for under 30%. Sequenced input: peripheral blood. The receptor's source is a human donor in a cohort sampled during active COVID-19. This chain links TRBV19 with TRBJ2-7; TRBD1 matches at 8 bases. The CDR3 loop is CASSTLRDRPYEQYF. In DNA form, the CDR3 reads TGTGCCAGTAGTACGCTCCGGGACAGGCCCTACGAGCAGTACTTC. Full variable domain (rest looked up from reference TRBV19 and TRBJ2-7): DGGITQSPKYLFRKEGQNVTLSCEQNLNHDAMYWYRQDPGQGLRLIYYSQIVNDFQKGDIAEGYSVSREKKESFPLTVTSAQKNPTAFYLCASSTLRDRPYEQYFGPGTRLTVT.